Following are 14 T cell receptor beta chains from one sample sequenced in a study of cytotoxic CD8 clonotypes in ibrutinib-treated CLL. Assay used: immunoSEQ multiplex PCR; TCRdb lists only in-frame clones, some missing. This table holds 50,000 or so clones, 83% found once. The specimen comprised PBMCs, sampled after 24 months of ibrutinib treatment. These receptors originate from a human donor with chronic lymphocytic leukemia.

The DNA for the CDR3 is TGCGCCAGCAGCGACCAGGGTGAAGGGTACGAGCAGTACTTC. It is translated as CASSDQGEGYEQYF. The chain combines TRBV5-1 with TRBJ2-7, with a tentative D call TRBD1 (5 bases). This CDR3 comprises 14 residues. V was trimmed by 4 bases and J by 4 bases, leaving 15 bases between them. The germline V gene encodes CDR1 SGHRS and CDR2 YFSETQ.

The chain recombines TRBV6-5 with TRBJ1-2; TRBD1 is a possible D gene (5 bases). Germline V gene data show CDR1 as MNHEY and CDR2 as SVGAGI. This CDR3 has 14 residues. Trimming left V 0 bases short and J 4 bases short, with 9 bases between. The CDR3 DNA sequence: TGTGCCAGCAGTTACTCGGGGGACGCCTATGGCTACACCTTC. Amino acid sequence: CASSYSGDAYGYTF.

The J gene is TRBJ2-7, the V gene TRBV2; 13 bases fit TRBD2. Germline CDR1 reads SNHLY; CDR2 reads FYNNEI. This CDR3 is 14 amino acids long. V dropped 6 bases and J dropped 3; count of bases not matched to a gene: 2. CDR3: CASRGTSGVYEQYF. The CDR3 nucleotides read TGTGCCAGCAGAGGGACTAGCGGGGTCTACGAGCAGTACTTC.

V is TRBV18 and J is TRBJ2-2; D uncertain. The CDR3 consists of 15 residues. Trimming took off 2 bases at V and 3 bases at J, with 10 bases between the two ends. In germline, CDR1 is KGHSH, CDR2 LQKENI. The CDR3 DNA reads as TGTGCCAGCTCACCAGGAAGGGTCGACACCGGGGAGCTGTTTTTT. As protein: CASSPGRVDTGELFF. Based on the CDR3 plus reference TRBV18 and TRBJ2-2, the full variable domain is NAGVMQNPRHLVRRRGQEARLRCSPMKGHSHVYWYRQLPEEGLKFMVYLQKENIIDESGMPKERFSAEFPKEGPSILRIQQVVRGDSAAYFCASSPGRVDTGELFFGEGSRLTVL.

This clone has just one count. The chain employs TRBV20-1 and TRBJ2-7; no reliable D call. CDR1 DFQATT and CDR2 SNEGSKA come from the germline V gene (reference sequence). The CDR3 runs 11 residues. V lost 3 bases, J lost 7 bases, and 10 bases lay in between. The CDR3 loop is CSASPSREQYF. The CDR3 bases are TGCAGTGCTAGCCCCTCTCGGGAGCAGTACTTC.

The chain joins TRBV19 to TRBJ1-1; possible D gene TRBD1, 5 bases. Per the germline V gene, CDR1 is LNHDA and CDR2 is SQIVND (reference sequence). V lost 3 bases and J lost 7, with 21 bases in between. The CDR3 loop spans 16 amino acids. CDR3 in DNA: TGTGCCAGTAGTATTCCTACCAGGGCCCGATCAAATGAAGCTTTCTTT. Encoded protein: CASSIPTRARSNEAFF.

This clone was found a few times. The V and J genes are TRBV4-1 and TRBJ2-3, with D possibly being TRBD2 (6 bases). V was cut by 8 bases and J by 3 bases, with 12 bases left in between. Germline CDR1 is MGHRA and CDR2 is YSYEKL. CDR3 length equals 13 residues. The CDR3 loop is CASAGTGTDTQYF. The CDR3 nucleotides read TGCGCCAGCGCGGGGACGGGGACAGATACGCAGTATTTT.

The rearrangement uses TRBV7-9 and TRBJ2-2; unclear D gene. V lost 8 bases to trimming and J lost 4 bases, with 8 bases between them. The CDR3 runs 12 residues. From germline, CDR1 is SEHNR and CDR2 FQNEAQ (reference sequence). The CDR3 DNA is TGTGCCAGCCATCGCCTCACCGGGGAGCTGTTTTTT. It is translated as CASHRLTGELFF. The full variable domain, in which reference TRBV7-9 and TRBJ2-2 provide the parts outside the CDR3, is DTGVSQNPRHKITKRGQNVTFRCDPISEHNRLYWYRQTLGQGPEFLTYFQNEAQLEKSRLLSDRFSAERPKGSFSTLEIQRTEQGDSAMYLCASHRLTGELFFGEGSRLTVL.

The CDR3 DNA sequence: TGTGCCAGCAGCTTGCTACTAGCAGAATACACAGATACGCAGTATTTT. Residues: CASSLLLAEYTDTQYF. The chain employs TRBV5-6 and TRBJ2-3; tentative D call: TRBD2 (6 bases). The CDR3 consists of 16 residues. The germline V gene encodes CDR1 SGHDT and CDR2 YYEEEE. The V and J ends lost 1 base and 2 bases respectively, with 14 bases between them.

The J gene is TRBJ2-7, the V gene TRBV5-1, with 9 positions matching TRBD1. Germline-derived CDR1 and CDR2 are SGHRS and YFSETQ. The CDR3 consists of 12 residues. Unmatched junction bases numbered 3, after V lost 5 bases and J lost 6 bases. Written as DNA, the CDR3 is TGCGCCAGCAGAGGGACAGGGTTCGAGCAGTACTTC. It encodes CASRGTGFEQYF. The whole variable domain, filled in from reference TRBV5-1 and TRBJ2-7, reads KAGVTQTPRYLIKTRGQQVTLSCSPISGHRSVSWYQQTPGQGLQFLFEYFSETQRNKGNFPGRFSGRQFSNSRSEMNVSTLELGDSALYLCASRGTGFEQYFGPGTRLTVT.

The chain carries TRBV15 and TRBJ2-6; TRBD1 might be the D (6 bases). This CDR3 spans 17 amino acids. V lost 3 bases, J lost 0 bases, and 12 bases lay in between. Germline V gene lookup returns CDR1 LNHNV and CDR2 YYDKDF (reference sequence). The CDR3 DNA reads as TGTGCCACCAGCAGGGGTCTAGGGGGCTCTGGGGCCAACGTCCTGACTTTC. Its protein product is CATSRGLGGSGANVLTF.

Details on this clone: This sample also contains other DNA sequences that code for the same CDR3. This chain links TRBV19 with TRBJ1-2; tentatively, D is TRBD1 (6 bases). Germline CDR1 and CDR2: LNHDA and SQIVND (reference sequence). This CDR3 is built from 14 residues. V lost 1 base, J lost 3 bases, and 9 bases lay in between. CDR3 nucleotide sequence: TGTGCCAGTAGTATAGGCAGGGGTGACTATGGCTACACCTTC. This gives the protein CASSIGRGDYGYTF.

In nucleotides, the CDR3 is TGCGCCAGCAGCGGAGGACAGGTTAATGAAAAACTGTTTTTT. This translates into CASSGGQVNEKLFF. The chain recombines TRBV5-1 with TRBJ1-4, with TRBD1 identical over 7 bases. Germline V CDR1 and CDR2: SGHRS, YFSETQ. V lost 4 bases and J lost 4; bases outside the gene matches: 4. This CDR3 spans 14 amino acids.

The rearrangement joins TRBV15 to TRBJ1-1; D remains ambiguous. This CDR3 comprises 15 residues. Germline V lookup: CDR1 LNHNV, CDR2 YYDKDF (reference sequence). The V gene lost 0 bases and the J gene lost 2 bases, with 10 bases spanning the gap. The CDR3 protein is CATSRDRRFNTEAFF. The CDR3 nucleotides are TGTGCCACCAGCAGAGATCGCCGATTTAACACTGAAGCTTTCTTT. Full variable domain (remainder filled in from reference TRBV15 and TRBJ1-1): DAMVIQNPRYQVTQFGKPVTLSCSQTLNHNVMYWYQQKSSQAPKLLFHYYDKDFNNEADTPDNFQSRRPNTSFCFLDIRSPGLGDTAMYLCATSRDRRFNTEAFFGQGTRLTVV.